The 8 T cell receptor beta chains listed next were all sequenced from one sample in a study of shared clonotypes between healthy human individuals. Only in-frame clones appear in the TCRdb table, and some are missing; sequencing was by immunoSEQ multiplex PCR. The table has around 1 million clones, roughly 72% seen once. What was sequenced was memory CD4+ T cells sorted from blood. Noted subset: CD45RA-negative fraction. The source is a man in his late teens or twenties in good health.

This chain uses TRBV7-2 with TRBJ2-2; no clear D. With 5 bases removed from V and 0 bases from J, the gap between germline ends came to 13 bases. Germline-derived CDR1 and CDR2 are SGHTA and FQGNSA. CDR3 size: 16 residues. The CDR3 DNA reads TGTGCCAGCAGCCAGGTCTCGAACGCGAACACCGGGGAGCTGTTTTTT. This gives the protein CASSQVSNANTGELFF.

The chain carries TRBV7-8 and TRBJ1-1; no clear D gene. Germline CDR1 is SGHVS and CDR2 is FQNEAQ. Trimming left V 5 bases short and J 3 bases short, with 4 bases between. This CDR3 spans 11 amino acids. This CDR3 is CASSPYTEAFF. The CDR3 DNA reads TGTGCCAGCAGCCCCTACACTGAAGCTTTCTTT.

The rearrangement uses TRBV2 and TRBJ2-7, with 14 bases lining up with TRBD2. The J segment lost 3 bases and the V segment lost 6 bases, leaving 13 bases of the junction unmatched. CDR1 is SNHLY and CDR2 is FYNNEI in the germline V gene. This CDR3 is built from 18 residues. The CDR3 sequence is CASRARTSGRKGGYEQYF. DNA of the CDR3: TGTGCCAGCAGGGCGAGGACTAGCGGGAGGAAAGGAGGCTACGAGCAGTACTTC.

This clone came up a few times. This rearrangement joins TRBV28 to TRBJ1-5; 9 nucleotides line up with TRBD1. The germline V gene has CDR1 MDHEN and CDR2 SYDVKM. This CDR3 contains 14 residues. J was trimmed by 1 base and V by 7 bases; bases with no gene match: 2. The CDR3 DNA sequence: TGTGCCAGCATGACAGGGGGAAGCAATCAGCCCCAGCATTTT. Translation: CASMTGGSNQPQHF.

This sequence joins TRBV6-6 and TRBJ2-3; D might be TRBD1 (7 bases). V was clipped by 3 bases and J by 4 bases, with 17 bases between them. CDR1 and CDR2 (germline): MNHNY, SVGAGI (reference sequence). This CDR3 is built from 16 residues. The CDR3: CASSYLARGVADTQYF. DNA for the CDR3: TGTGCCAGCAGTTATTTGGCCAGGGGGGTTGCAGATACGCAGTATTTT.

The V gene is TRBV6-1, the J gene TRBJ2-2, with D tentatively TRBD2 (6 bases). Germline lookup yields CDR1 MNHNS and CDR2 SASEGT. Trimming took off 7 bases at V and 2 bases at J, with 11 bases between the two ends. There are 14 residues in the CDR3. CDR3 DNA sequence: TGTGCCAGCATTAACGGGAGAAACACCGGGGAGCTGTTTTTT. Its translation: CASINGRNTGELFF.

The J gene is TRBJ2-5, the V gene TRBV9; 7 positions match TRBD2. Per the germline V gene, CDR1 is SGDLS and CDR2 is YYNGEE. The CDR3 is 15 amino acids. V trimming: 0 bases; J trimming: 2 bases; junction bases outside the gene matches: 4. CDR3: CASSVVGSGQETQYF. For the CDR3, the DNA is TGTGCCAGCAGCGTAGTCGGTAGCGGGCAAGAGACCCAGTACTTC.

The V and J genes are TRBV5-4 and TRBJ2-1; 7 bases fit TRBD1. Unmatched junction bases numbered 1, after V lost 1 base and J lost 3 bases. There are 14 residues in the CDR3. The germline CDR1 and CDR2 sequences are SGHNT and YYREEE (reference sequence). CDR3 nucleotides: TGTGCCAGCAGCTTGCGGGACAGCTACAATGAGCAGTTCTTC. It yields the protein CASSLRDSYNEQFF.